The following is a TCR beta chain sequence with its context. What it binds is unknown. The sample originates from a study of cytomegalovirus exposure and HLA in healthy donors. General study findings and limits: Rare TCR sequences dominated, though some public TCRs recurred in many donors. Highly shared sequence variants in one cluster were likely a sequencing artifact. The study designated about 160 TCR beta chains cytomegalovirus-associated. Versus the roughly 690-donor mean, an Asian-associated ancestry cluster reportedly showed fewer N-insertions in a later analysis.

The CDR3 is 16 amino acids. Unmatched junction bases numbered 10, after V lost 5 bases and J lost 2 bases. The germline gives CDR1 SGHNT, CDR2 YENEEA. 60 Vbeta and 13 Jbeta primers were used in PCR. The repertoire was sequenced with immunoSEQ multiplex PCR; TCRdb's copy has only in-frame clones and lacks some. The sample yields approximately 180,000 clones, 82% seen once. This TCR was sampled from a woman younger than 35 in good health and CMV-seronegative. The sample consisted of PBMCs. J is TRBJ2-5 and V is TRBV11-3; TRBD1 matches at 8 bases. DNA for the CDR3: TGTGCCAGCAGCCTAAGGACAGGGCTCTCTCAAGAGACCCAGTACTTC. Protein product: CASSLRTGLSQETQYF.